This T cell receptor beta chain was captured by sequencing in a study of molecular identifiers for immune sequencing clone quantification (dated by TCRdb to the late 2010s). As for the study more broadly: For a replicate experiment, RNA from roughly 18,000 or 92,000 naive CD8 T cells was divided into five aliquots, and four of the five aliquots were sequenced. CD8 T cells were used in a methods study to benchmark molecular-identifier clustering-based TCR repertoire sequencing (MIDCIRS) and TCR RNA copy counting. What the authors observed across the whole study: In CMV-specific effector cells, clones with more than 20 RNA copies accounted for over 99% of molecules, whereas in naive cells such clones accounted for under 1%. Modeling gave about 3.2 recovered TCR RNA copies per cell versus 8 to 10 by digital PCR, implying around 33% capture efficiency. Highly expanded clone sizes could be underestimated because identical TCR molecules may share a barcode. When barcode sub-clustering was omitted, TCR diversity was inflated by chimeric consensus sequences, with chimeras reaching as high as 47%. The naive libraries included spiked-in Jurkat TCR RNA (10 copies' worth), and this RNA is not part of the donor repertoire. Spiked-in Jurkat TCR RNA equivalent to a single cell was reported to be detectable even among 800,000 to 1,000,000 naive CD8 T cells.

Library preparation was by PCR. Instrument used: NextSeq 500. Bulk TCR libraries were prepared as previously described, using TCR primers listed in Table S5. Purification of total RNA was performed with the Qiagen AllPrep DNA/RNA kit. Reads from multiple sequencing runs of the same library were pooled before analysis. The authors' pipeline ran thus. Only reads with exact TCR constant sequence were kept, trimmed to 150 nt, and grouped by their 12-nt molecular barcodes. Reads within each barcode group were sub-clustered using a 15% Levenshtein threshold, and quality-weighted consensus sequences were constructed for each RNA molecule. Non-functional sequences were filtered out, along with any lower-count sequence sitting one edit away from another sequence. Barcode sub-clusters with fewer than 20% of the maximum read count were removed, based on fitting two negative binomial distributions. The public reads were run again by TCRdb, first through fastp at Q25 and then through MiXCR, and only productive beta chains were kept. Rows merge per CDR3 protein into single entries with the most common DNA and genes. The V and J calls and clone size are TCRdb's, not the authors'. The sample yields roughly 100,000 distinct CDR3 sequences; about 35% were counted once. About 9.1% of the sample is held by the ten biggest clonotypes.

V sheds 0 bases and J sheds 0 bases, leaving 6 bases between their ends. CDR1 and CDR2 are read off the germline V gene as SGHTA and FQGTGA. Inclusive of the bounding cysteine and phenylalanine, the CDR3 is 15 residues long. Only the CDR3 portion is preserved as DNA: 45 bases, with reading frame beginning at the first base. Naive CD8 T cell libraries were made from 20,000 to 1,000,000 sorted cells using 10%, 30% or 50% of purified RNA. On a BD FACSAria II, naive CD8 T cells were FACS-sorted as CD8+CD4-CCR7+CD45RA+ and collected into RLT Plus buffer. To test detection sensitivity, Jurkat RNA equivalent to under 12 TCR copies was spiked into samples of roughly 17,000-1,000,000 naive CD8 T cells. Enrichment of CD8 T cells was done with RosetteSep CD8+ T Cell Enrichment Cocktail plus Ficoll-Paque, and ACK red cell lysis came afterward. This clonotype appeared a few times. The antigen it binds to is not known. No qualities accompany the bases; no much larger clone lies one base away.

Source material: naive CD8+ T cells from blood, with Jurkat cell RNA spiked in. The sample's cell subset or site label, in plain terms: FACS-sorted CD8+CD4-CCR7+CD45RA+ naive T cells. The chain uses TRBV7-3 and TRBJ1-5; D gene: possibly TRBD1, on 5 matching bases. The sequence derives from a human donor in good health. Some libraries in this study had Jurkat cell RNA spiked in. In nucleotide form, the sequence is TGTGCCAGCAGCTTAACAGGGGATAGCAATCAGCCCCAGCATTTT. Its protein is CASSLTGDSNQPQHF.